This T cell receptor beta chain comes out of a study of blood T cells in healthy people across ages. Study-level points and caveats: The long-lived group displayed more naive CD4+ cells, plus higher diversity, than the aged donors did. Naive and antigen-experienced cells could not be conclusively compared, given unsorted PBMCs. As age increased, TCR beta diversity per million T cells fell in a roughly linear fashion.

A note on this clonotype: Antigen unknown.

Together with a sample-barcoded 5' primer, a J-beta primer mix was included in a second PCR lasting about 6 to 11 cycles. TCRdb redid the calling of the 5' RACE reads with MiXCR, one entry per CDR3 protein. This sample has hundreds of thousands of distinct CDR3 sequences, with under 55% found just once. The CDR3 spans 13 residues. V lost 5 bases and J lost 10; bases outside the gene matches: 5. Germline V gene data show CDR1 as LGHDT and CDR2 as YNNKEL (reference sequence). Sequencing input: blood. The rearrangement joins TRBV3-1 to TRBJ1-6, with 7 nucleotides matching TRBD1. The source is a man aged 55 to 70 in good health. This CDR3 is CASSDRVCSPLHF. The DNA for the CDR3 is TGTGCCAGCAGCGACAGGGTTTGCTCACCCCTCCACTTT. Together with reference TRBV3-1 and TRBJ1-6, the CDR3 gives the full variable domain: DTAVSQTPKYLVTQMGNDKSIKCEQNLGHDTMYWYKQDSKKFLKIMFSYNNKELIINETVPNRFSPKSPDKAHLNLHINSLELGDSAVYFCASSDRVCSPLHFGNGTRLTVT.